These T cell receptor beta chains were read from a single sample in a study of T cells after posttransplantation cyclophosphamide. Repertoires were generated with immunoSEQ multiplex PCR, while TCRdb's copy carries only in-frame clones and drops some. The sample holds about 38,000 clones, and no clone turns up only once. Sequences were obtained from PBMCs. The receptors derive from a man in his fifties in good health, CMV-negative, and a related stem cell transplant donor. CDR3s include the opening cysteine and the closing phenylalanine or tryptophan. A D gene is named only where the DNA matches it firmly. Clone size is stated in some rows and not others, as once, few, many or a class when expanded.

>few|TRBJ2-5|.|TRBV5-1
CASSFTTGSQETQYF
TGCGCCAGCAGCTTTACTACGGGAAGCCAAGAGACCCAGTACTTC
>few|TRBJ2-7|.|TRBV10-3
CATQRGNPYEQYF
TGTGCCACGCAAAGGGGGAACCCCTACGAGCAGTACTTC
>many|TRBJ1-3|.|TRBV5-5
CASSGGSGNTIYF
TGTGCCAGCAGCGGCGGCTCTGGAAACACCATATATTTT
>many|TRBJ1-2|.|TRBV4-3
CASSQDPPLFYGYTF
TGCGCCAGCAGCCAAGATCCCCCCCTCTTCTATGGCTACACCTTC
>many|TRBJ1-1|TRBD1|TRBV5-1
CASSLEGTGSTEAFF
TGCGCCAGCAGCTTGGAAGGGACAGGTAGCACTGAAGCTTTCTTT
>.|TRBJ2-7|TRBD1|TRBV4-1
CASSQDLRQGWNEQYF
TGCGCCAGCAGCCAAGATTTGCGACAGGGGTGGAACGAGCAGTACTTC
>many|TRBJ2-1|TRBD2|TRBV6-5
CASSPRSGKQFF
TGTGCCAGCAGTCCAAGGAGCGGGAAGCAGTTCTTC
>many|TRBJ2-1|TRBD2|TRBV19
CASSILAGDLYNEQFF
TGTGCCAGTAGTATTCTAGCGGGGGATTTGTACAATGAGCAGTTCTTC
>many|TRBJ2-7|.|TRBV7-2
CASSSPVAARGYEQYF
TGTGCCAGCAGCTCCCCGGTTGCGGCCAGGGGCTACGAGCAGTACTTC
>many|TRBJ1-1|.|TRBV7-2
CASSAPGNTEAFF
TGTGCCAGCAGCGCGCCAGGGAACACTGAAGCTTTCTTT
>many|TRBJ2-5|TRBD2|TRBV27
CASSLVAGETQYF
TGTGCCAGCAGTTTGGTAGCGGGAGAGACCCAGTACTTC
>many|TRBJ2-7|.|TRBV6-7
CASEGLGEQYF
TGTGCCAGCGAGGGACTGGGGGAGCAGTACTTC
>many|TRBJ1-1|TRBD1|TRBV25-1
CASSATGLTEAFF
TGTGCCAGCAGTGCGACAGGGTTAACTGAAGCTTTCTTT
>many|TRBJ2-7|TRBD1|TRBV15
CATSRATGTGSYEQYF
TGTGCCACCAGCAGAGCCACTGGGACAGGATCCTACGAGCAGTACTTC
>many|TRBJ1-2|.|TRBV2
CASRAGWISDGYTF
TGTGCCAGCAGGGCAGGGTGGATTTCGGATGGCTACACCTTC
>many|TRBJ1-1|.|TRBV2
CASSLSVAAFF
TGTGCCAGCAGTCTCTCGGTTGCGGCTTTCTTT
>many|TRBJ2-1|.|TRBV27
CASSLYGQDNEQFF
TGTGCCAGCAGTTTATATGGTCAGGACAATGAGCAGTTCTTC
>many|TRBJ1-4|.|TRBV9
CASSVGGGASANEKLFF
TGTGCCAGCAGCGTAGGAGGGGGAGCAAGCGCTAATGAAAAACTGTTTTTT
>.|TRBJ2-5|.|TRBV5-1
CASSSGQGNQETQYF
TGCGCCAGCAGCTCAGGCCAGGGAAACCAAGAGACCCAGTACTTC
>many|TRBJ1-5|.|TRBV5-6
CASSLDGGYNQPQHF
TGTGCCAGCAGCCTCGATGGGGGGTACAATCAGCCCCAGCATTTT
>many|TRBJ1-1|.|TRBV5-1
CASSLALGRGTEAFF
TGCGCCAGCAGCTTGGCCTTGGGGCGCGGCACTGAAGCTTTCTTT
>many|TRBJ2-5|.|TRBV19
CASSINRGASETQYF
TGTGCCAGTAGTATAAACCGGGGGGCGAGTGAGACCCAGTACTTC